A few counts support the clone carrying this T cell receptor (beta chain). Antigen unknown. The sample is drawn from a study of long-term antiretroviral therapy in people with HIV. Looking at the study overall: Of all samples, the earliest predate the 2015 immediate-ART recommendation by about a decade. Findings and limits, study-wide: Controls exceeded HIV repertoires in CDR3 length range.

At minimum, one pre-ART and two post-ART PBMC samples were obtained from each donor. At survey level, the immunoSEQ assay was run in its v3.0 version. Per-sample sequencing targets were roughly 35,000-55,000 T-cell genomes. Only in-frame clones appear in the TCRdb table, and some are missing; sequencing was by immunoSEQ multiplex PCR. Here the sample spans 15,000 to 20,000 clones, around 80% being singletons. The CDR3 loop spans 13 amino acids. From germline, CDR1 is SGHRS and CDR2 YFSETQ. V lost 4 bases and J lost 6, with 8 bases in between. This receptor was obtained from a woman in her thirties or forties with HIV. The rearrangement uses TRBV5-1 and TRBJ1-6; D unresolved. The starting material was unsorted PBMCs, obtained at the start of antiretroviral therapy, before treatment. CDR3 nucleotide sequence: TGCGCCAGCAGCGCCGGCCCTAATTCACCCCTCCACTTT. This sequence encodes CASSAGPNSPLHF.